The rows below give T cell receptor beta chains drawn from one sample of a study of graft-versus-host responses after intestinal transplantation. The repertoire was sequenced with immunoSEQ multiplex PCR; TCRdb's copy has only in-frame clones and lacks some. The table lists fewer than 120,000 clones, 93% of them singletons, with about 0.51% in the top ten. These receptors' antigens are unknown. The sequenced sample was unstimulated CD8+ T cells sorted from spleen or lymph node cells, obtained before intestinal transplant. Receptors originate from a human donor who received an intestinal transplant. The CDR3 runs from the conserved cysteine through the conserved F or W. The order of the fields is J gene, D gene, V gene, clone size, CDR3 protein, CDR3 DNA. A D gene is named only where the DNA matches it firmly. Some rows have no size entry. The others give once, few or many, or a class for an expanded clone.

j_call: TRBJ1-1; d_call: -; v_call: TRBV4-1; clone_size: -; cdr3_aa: CASSQDDWRTGGDTEAFF; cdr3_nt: TGCGCCAGCAGCCAAGATGATTGGAGAACAGGAGGGGACACTGAAGCTTTCTTT
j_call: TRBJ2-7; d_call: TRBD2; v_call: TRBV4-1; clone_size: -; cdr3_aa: CASSHGLAGSYEQYF; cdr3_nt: TGCGCCAGCAGCCACGGACTAGCGGGCTCCTACGAGCAGTACTTC
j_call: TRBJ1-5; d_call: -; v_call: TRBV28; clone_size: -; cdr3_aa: CASSLVGSNQPQHF; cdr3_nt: TGTGCCAGCAGTTTGGTGGGGAGCAATCAGCCCCAGCATTTT
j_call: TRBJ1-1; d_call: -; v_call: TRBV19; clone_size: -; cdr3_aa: CASSINSGTTEAFF; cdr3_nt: TGTGCCAGTAGTATCAATTCGGGGACCACTGAAGCTTTCTTT
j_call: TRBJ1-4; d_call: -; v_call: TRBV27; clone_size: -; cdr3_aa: CASGQTTNEKLFF; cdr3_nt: TGTGCCAGCGGGCAAACAACTAATGAAAAACTGTTTTTT
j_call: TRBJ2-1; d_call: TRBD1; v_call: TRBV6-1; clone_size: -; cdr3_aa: CASSDRDRGNEQFF; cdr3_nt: TGTGCCAGCAGTGATAGGGACAGGGGTAATGAGCAGTTCTTC
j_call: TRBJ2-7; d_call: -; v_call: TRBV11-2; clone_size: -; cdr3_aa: CASSLTASYEQYF; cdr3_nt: TGTGCCAGCAGCTTGACAGCTTCCTACGAGCAGTACTTC
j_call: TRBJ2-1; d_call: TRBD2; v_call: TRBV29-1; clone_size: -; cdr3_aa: CSVEPGLADNEQFF; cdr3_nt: TGCAGCGTTGAGCCGGGACTAGCGGACAATGAGCAGTTCTTC
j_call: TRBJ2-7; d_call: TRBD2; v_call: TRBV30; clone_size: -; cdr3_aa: CAWSSGRGNEQYF; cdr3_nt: TGTGCCTGGAGTAGCGGGAGGGGAAACGAGCAGTACTTC
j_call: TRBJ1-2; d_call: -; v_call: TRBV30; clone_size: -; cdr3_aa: CAWRTPFSSTNYGYTF; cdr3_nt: TGTGCCTGGAGGACCCCTTTCTCGAGTACTAACTATGGCTACACCTTC
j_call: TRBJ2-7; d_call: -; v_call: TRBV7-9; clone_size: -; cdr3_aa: CASSSAIYEQYF; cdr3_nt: TGTGCCAGCAGCTCGGCGATCTACGAGCAGTACTTC
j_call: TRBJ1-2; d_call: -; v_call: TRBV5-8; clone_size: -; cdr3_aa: CASRSRDGNYGYTF; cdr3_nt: TGTGCCAGCAGATCCCGGGACGGTAACTATGGCTACACCTTC
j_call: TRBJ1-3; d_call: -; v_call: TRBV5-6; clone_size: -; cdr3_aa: CASSGGFRVLGNTIYF; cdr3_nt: TGTGCCAGCAGCGGCGGGTTTCGGGTCCTGGGAAACACCATATATTTT
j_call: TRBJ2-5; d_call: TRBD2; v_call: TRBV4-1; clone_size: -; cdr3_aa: CASSQLAGSGETQYF; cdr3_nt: TGCGCCAGCAGCCAATTAGCGGGATCCGGGGAGACCCAGTACTTC
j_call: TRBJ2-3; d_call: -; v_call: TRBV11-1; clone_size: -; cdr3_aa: CASSFAGPTDTQYF; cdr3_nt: TGTGCCAGCAGCTTTGCCGGGCCCACAGATACGCAGTATTTT
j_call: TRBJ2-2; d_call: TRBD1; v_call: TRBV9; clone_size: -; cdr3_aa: CASRPGQGNTGELFF; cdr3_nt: TGTGCCAGCAGGCCGGGACAGGGGAACACCGGGGAGCTGTTTTTT
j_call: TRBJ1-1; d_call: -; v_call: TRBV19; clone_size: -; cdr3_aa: CASSIGWNTEAFF; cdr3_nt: TGTGCCAGTAGTATCGGCTGGAACACTGAAGCTTTCTTT
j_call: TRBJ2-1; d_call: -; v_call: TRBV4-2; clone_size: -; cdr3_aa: CASSPPSSYNEQFF; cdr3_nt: TGTGCCAGCAGCCCCCCCTCCTCCTACAATGAGCAGTTCTTC
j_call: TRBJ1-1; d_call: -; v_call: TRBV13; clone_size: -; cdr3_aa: CASGRGWDTEAFF; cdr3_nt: TGTGCCAGCGGACGGGGCTGGGATACTGAAGCTTTCTTT
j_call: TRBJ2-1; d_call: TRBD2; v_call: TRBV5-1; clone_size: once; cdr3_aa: CASSIGTSGLIYNEQFF; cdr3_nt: TGCGCCAGCAGCATAGGGACTAGCGGTCTAATCTACAATGAGCAGTTCTTC
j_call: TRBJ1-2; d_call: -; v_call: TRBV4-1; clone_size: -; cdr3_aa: CASSQDRDNYGYTF; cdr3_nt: TGCGCCAGCAGCCAAGACAGGGACAACTATGGCTACACCTTC
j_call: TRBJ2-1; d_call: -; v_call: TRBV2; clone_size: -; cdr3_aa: CASILPGRGRDEQFF; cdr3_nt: TGTGCCAGCATCCTACCGGGACGGGGACGTGATGAGCAGTTCTTC
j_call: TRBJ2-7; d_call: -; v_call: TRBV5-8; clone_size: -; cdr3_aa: CASSSLRGASYEQYF; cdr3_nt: TGTGCCAGCAGCTCCCTCAGAGGGGCCTCCTACGAGCAGTACTTC
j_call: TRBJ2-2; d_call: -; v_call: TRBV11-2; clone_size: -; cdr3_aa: CASSLKLNTGELFF; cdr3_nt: TGTGCCAGCAGCTTGAAACTGAACACCGGGGAGCTGTTTTTT
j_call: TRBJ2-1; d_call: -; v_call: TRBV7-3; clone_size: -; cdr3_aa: CASSLSSYNEQFF; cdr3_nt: TGTGCCAGCAGCTTATCTTCCTACAATGAGCAGTTCTTC
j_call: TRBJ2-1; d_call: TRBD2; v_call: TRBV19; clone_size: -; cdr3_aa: CASTLAGGGYNEQFF; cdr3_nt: TGTGCCAGTACCTTAGCGGGAGGGGGTTACAATGAGCAGTTCTTC
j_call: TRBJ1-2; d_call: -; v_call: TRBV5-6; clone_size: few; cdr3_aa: CASSLEGLDYGYTF; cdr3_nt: TGTGCCAGCAGCTTGGAGGGGTTGGACTATGGCTACACCTTC
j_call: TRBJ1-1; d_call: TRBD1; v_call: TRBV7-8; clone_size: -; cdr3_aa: CASSLPRDRRSNTEAFF; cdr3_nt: TGTGCCAGCAGCTTACCCCGGGACAGGCGCTCTAACACTGAAGCTTTCTTT
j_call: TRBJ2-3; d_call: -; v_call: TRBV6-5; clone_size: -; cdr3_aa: CASSYSWGREDTQYF; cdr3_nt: TGTGCCAGCAGTTACTCATGGGGGAGAGAGGATACGCAGTATTTT
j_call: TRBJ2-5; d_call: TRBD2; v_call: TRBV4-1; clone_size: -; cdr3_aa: CASSQDRGGQYF; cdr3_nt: TGCGCCAGCAGCCAAGATCGGGGGGGGCAGTACTTC
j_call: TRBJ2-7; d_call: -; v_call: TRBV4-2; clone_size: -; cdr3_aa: CASSQPRDSSYEQYF; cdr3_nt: TGTGCCAGCAGCCAACCCCGAGACTCCTCCTACGAGCAGTACTTC
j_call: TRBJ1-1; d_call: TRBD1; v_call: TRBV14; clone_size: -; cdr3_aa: CASSQEGQLLRGAFF; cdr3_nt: TGTGCCAGCAGCCAAGAGGGACAGCTACTTAGAGGGGCTTTCTTT
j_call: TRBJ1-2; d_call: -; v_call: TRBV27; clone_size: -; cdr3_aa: CASSLWAGFNYGYTF; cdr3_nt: TGTGCCAGCAGTTTATGGGCAGGATTTAACTATGGCTACACCTTC
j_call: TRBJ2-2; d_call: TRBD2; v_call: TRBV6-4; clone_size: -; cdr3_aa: CASSDSGLDYTGELFF; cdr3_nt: TGTGCCAGCAGTGACAGTGGACTAGACTACACCGGGGAGCTGTTTTTT
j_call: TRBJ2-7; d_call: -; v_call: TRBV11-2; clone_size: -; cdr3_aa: CASSLNQYEQYF; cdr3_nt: TGTGCCAGCAGCTTAAACCAGTACGAGCAGTACTTC
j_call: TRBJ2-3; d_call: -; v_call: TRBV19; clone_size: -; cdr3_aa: CASTPDGEYTDTQYF; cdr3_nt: TGTGCCAGTACCCCAGACGGGGAATACACAGATACGCAGTATTTT
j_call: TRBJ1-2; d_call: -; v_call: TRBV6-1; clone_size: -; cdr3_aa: CASSERFGGNYGYTF; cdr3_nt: TGTGCCAGCAGTGAAAGGTTCGGGGGAAACTATGGCTACACCTTC
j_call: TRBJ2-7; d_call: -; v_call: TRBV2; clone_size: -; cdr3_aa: CASRVVWFPADRYEQYF; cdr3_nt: TGTGCCAGCAGGGTCGTCTGGTTTCCCGCAGATCGCTACGAGCAGTACTTC
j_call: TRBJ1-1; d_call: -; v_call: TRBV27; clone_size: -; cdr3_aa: CASSFGGDFRKAFF; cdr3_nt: TGTGCCAGCAGTTTTGGGGGGGATTTCCGGAAGGCTTTCTTT
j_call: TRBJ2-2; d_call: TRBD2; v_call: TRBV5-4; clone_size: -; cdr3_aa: CASSTPGGPSTGELFF; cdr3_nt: TGTGCCAGCAGCACCCCGGGAGGCCCGAGCACCGGGGAGCTGTTTTTT
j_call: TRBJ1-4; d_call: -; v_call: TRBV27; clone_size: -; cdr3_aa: CASRGSGANEKLFF; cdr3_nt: TGTGCCAGCAGGGGGTCGGGGGCGAATGAAAAACTGTTTTTT
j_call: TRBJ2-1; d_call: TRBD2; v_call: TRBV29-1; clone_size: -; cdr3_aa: CSAAGGYNEQFF; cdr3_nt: TGCAGCGCGGCGGGAGGCTACAATGAGCAGTTCTTC
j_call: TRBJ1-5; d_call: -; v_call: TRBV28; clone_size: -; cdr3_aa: CASSTGTNNQPQHF; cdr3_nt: TGTGCCAGCAGTACCGGGACAAATAATCAGCCCCAGCATTTT
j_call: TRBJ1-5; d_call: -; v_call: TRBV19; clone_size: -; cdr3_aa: CASSILRASNQPQHF; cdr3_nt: TGTGCCAGTAGTATACTGAGGGCTAGCAATCAGCCCCAGCATTTT
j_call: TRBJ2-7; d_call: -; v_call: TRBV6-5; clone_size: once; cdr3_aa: CASSYSGSGAGYEQYF; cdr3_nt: TGTGCCAGCAGTTACTCGGGGTCGGGGGCTGGCTACGAGCAGTACTTC
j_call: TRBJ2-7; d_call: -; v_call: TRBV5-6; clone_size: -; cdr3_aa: CASSVGGNEQYF; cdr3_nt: TGTGCCAGCAGCGTGGGGGGCAACGAGCAGTACTTC
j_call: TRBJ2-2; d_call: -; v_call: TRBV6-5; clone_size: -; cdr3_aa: CASSYAGELFF; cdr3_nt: TGTGCCAGCAGTTACGCCGGGGAGCTGTTTTTT
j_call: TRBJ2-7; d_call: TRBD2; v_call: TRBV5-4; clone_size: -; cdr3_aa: CASSPGTSGSSEQYF; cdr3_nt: TGTGCCAGCAGCCCTGGGACTAGCGGGAGTAGCGAGCAGTACTTC
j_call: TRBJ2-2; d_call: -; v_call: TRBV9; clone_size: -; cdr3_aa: CASNPRGSGELFF; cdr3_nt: TGTGCCAGCAACCCCAGGGGTTCCGGGGAGCTGTTTTTT
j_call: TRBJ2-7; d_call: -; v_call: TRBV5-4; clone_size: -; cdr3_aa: CASSAQQGGGYEQYF; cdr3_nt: TGTGCCAGCAGCGCGCAACAGGGGGGGGGCTACGAGCAGTACTTC
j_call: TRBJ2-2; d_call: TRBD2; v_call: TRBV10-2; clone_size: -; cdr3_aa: CASSDESTSGSNTGELFF; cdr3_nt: TGCGCCAGCAGTGATGAGAGTACTAGCGGGTCGAACACCGGGGAGCTGTTTTTT
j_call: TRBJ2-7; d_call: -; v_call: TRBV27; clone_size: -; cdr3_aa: CASSEDLEQYF; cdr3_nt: TGTGCCAGCAGTGAGGACTTGGAGCAGTACTTC
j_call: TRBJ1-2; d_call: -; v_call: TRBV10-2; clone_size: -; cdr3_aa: CASSETLNYGYTF; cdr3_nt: TGCGCCAGCAGTGAGACTCTGAACTATGGCTACACCTTC
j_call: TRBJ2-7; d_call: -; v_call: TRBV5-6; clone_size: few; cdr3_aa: CASSYDTEQYF; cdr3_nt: TGTGCCAGCAGCTACGACACCGAGCAGTACTTC
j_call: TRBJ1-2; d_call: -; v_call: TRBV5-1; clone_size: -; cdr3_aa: CASSLGVDGYTF; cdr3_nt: TGCGCCAGCAGCTTGGGGGTTGATGGCTACACCTTC